The 18 T cell receptor beta chains listed next were all sequenced from one sample in a study of vaccination effects on CD4 cells after COVID-19. Subsequent to a culture period of about ten days, CD4+ T cells were isolated. What these receptors recognize is not known. Generated by immunoSEQ multiplex PCR, the TCRdb table keeps only in-frame clones and is missing some. The repertoire has roughly 60,000 clones, about 72% of them found once; the top ten carry around 25%. Here the sequenced sample was CD4+ T cells from PBMCs cultured without peptide, taken before COVID-19 vaccination. The receptors derive from a human donor who had a prior SARS-CoV-2 infection.

This clone was counted once. The CDR3 DNA sequence: TGTGCCAGCAGCTCGGACAGAGATCAGCCCCAGCATTTT. Amino acid sequence: CASSSDRDQPQHF. The chain links TRBV11-3 to TRBJ1-5; TRBD1 might be the D (6 bases). The CDR3 extends over 13 amino acids. The V and J ends lost 4 bases and 5 bases respectively, with 9 bases between them. Germline V gene lookup returns CDR1 SGHNT and CDR2 YENEEA.

The chain has TRBV10-3 and TRBJ1-6; D not certain. Trimming removed 11 bases at V and 10 bases at J, with 18 bases between. The CDR3 covers 13 residues. Germline values: CDR1 ENHRY, CDR2 SYGVKD. The CDR3 DNA follows: TGTGCCGCCCGTGGACTAAACTCCTCACCCCTCCACTTT. Amino acids: CAARGLNSSPLHF.

The rearrangement links TRBV5-1 to TRBJ2-2; perhaps TRBD1 as D (6 bases). Per the germline V gene, CDR1 is SGHRS and CDR2 is YFSETQ. The CDR3 has 15 amino acids. Trimming cost V 5 bases and J 2 bases, with 13 bases left between them. In DNA, the CDR3 is TGCGCCAGCAGGGCGACAGGACTTAACACCGGGGAGCTGTTTTTT. Protein product: CASRATGLNTGELFF.

The rearrangement links TRBV11-2 to TRBJ2-1; possible D gene TRBD2, 6 bases. CDR3 length: 15 amino acids. The V end lost 0 bases, the J end lost 4 bases, and 10 bases lay between the germline ends. Germline values: CDR1 SGHAT, CDR2 FQNNGV. The CDR3 sequence is CASSLDLGGYNEQFF. In DNA, the CDR3 is TGTGCCAGCAGCTTAGATTTAGGAGGGTACAATGAGCAGTTCTTC.

This clone was found a few times. The CDR3 DNA follows: TGTGCCACCAGTGAAGACGGTAACTATGGCTACACCTTC. Protein sequence: CATSEDGNYGYTF. The chain joins TRBV24-1 to TRBJ1-2; D unclear. Between the trimmed V and J ends, which lost 4 bases and 1 base, there was a span of 6 bases. Germline assignment: CDR1 KGHDR and CDR2 SFDVKD. CDR3 length equals 13 residues.

The gene calls are TRBV19 and TRBJ1-2; D remains unclear. The germline V gene has CDR1 LNHDA and CDR2 SQIVND (reference sequence). The CDR3 is made up of 15 amino acids. Between the trimmed V and J ends, which lost 6 bases and 4 bases, there was a span of 18 bases. The CDR3, as DNA: TGTGCCAGTAGCCCTCCGGGTGTAGGGAGCTATGGCTACACCTTC. Protein sequence: CASSPPGVGSYGYTF.

The J gene is TRBJ2-5, the V gene TRBV4-3, with no clear D. V lost 0 bases to trimming and J lost 5 bases, with 7 bases between them. The germline CDR1 and CDR2 sequences are LGHNA and YSLEER. CDR3 length equals 13 residues. In DNA, the CDR3 is TGCGCCAGCAGCCAAGATAAAGGGGAGACCCAGTACTTC. It translates to CASSQDKGETQYF.

This clone was recorded a few times. The J gene is TRBJ2-7, the V gene TRBV5-1; no clear D. The CDR3 runs 14 residues. The ends were cut back, 5 bases at V and 3 bases at J, with 15 bases in the middle. Germline V lookup: CDR1 SGHRS, CDR2 YFSETQ. The CDR3: CASSSLNLLYEQYF. The CDR3 nucleotides are TGCGCCAGCAGTTCTCTAAACTTGCTCTACGAGCAGTACTTC.

The chain uses TRBV7-9 and TRBJ2-1, with 13 bases identical to TRBD2. The length of the CDR3 is 17 residues. V was pared by 5 bases and J by 2 bases, with 6 bases of the junction left unmatched. Germline V CDR1 and CDR2: SEHNR, FQNEAQ (reference sequence). The DNA for the CDR3 is TGTGCCAGCAGCCCTACTAGCGGGGGGGCCCCCTACAATGAGCAGTTCTTC. Its translation is CASSPTSGGAPYNEQFF.

The chain recombines TRBV6-5 with TRBJ1-2, with D possibly being TRBD1 (5 bases). CDR1 and CDR2 (germline): MNHEY, SVGAGI. V was cut by 6 bases and J by 2 bases, with 13 bases left in between. The CDR3 has 14 residues. In DNA, the CDR3 is TGTGCCAGCAGATTTCGGGGGGGAAACTATGGCTACACCTTC. It translates to CASRFRGGNYGYTF.

The chain recombines TRBV5-4 with TRBJ2-1; TRBD2 aligns across 7 bases. With V trimmed by 0 bases and J by 2 bases, 5 bases remained unmatched. The V gene's germline CDR1 is SGHNT and CDR2 YYREEE (reference sequence). CDR3 length equals 16 residues. CDR3 residues: CASSLGGAGAYNEQFF. CDR3 sequence (DNA): TGTGCCAGCAGCTTGGGTGGTGCGGGAGCCTACAATGAGCAGTTCTTC.

This clone was seen a few times. This chain connects TRBV29-1 to TRBJ2-2; no reliable D call. This CDR3 comprises 15 residues. Between the trimmed V and J ends, which lost 4 bases and 5 bases, there was a span of 17 bases. Germline V gives CDR1 SQVTM, CDR2 ANQGSEA. CDR3 loop: CSVAALRSSTGELFF. CDR3 in DNA: TGCAGCGTTGCCGCCCTGAGGTCCTCAACCGGGGAGCTGTTTTTT.

In its sample, this clone was seen a few times. The J gene is TRBJ1-3, the V gene TRBV12-5; no clear D. Trimming cost V 6 bases and J 2 bases, with 14 bases left between them. The germline V gene encodes CDR1 LGHNT and CDR2 FRNRAP. This CDR3 spans 15 amino acids. DNA of the CDR3: TGTGCTAGTGGGGCGACACCTTCGGCTGGAAACACCATATATTTT. Translating gives CASGATPSAGNTIYF.

The sample holds one count of this clone. V is TRBV18 and J is TRBJ2-5; weak D call: TRBD1 (5 bases). CDR3 length: 15 residues. V shed 1 base and J shed 5 bases, with 14 bases lying between them. Germline V gene lookup returns CDR1 KGHSH and CDR2 LQKENI. The DNA of the CDR3 is TGTGCCAGCTCACCACTTTCGACGGACACGGAGACCCAGTACTTC. Translating gives CASSPLSTDTETQYF.

V is TRBV19 and J is TRBJ2-7, with 8 bases that match TRBD1. Trimming removed 4 bases from V and 7 bases from J; junction bases left unmatched: 12. Germline V gene data show CDR1 as LNHDA and CDR2 as SQIVND (reference sequence). This CDR3 region has 15 residues. CDR3 DNA: TGTGCCAGTAGTACGGGACAGGCCAGCCGAGGGGAGCAGTACTTC. It is translated as CASSTGQASRGEQYF.

This clone has only one observation. The chain couples TRBV19 to TRBJ2-5; 7 nucleotides align to TRBD2. The CDR3 is made up of 14 amino acids. Per germline, CDR1 LNHDA and CDR2 SQIVND (reference sequence). V lost 3 bases to trimming and J lost 5 bases; unmatched junction nucleotides: 6. The CDR3 here is CASSIGGGAETQYF. The CDR3 region has the DNA TGTGCCAGTAGTATCGGCGGGGGTGCGGAGACCCAGTACTTC.

This clone was detected a few times. The rearrangement uses TRBV2 and TRBJ1-6; tentatively, D is TRBD1 (6 bases). CDR1 and CDR2 (germline): SNHLY, FYNNEI. Trimming stripped 7 bases from V and 7 bases from J, with 14 bases between. The CDR3 extends over 14 amino acids. CDR3 region: CASTRQAGNSPLHF. The CDR3 DNA is TGTGCCAGCACCAGACAGGCCGGGAATTCACCCCTCCACTTT.

This rearrangement joins TRBV11-3 to TRBJ2-1, with 8 bases fitting TRBD2. The CDR3 is made up of 15 amino acids. Germline values: CDR1 SGHNT, CDR2 YENEEA. Unmatched junction bases numbered 9, after V lost 3 bases and J lost 8 bases. As DNA, the CDR3 is TGTGCCAGCAGCTTCGGCCGGGGGGGCTCGTATGAGCAGTTCTTC. Its protein is CASSFGRGGSYEQFF.